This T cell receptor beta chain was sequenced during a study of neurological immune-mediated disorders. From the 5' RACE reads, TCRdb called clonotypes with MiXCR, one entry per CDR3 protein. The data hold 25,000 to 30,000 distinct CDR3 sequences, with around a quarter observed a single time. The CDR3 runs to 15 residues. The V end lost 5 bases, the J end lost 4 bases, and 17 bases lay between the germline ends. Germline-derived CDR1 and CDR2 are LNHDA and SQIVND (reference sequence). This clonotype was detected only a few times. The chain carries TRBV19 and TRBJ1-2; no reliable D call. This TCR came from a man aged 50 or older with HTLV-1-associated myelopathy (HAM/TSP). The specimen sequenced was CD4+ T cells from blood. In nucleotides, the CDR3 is TGTGCCAGTAGTGCACCCCTCGGAATTTCCTATGGCTACACCTTC. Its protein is CASSAPLGISYGYTF. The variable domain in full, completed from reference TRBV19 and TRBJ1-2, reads DGGITQSPKYLFRKEGQNVTLSCEQNLNHDAMYWYRQDPGQGLRLIYYSQIVNDFQKGDIAEGYSVSREKKESFPLTVTSAQKNPTAFYLCASSAPLGISYGYTFGSGTRLTVV.